The source of this T cell receptor beta chain is a study of blood T cell repertoires in COVID-19. Study summary: PBMCs, B-cell-depleted T cells, or T cells provided the cDNA or gDNA that made up the material.

Participants were aged 18 to 89 years from approximately 23 US areas. CDR3 length: 15 amino acids. V shed 3 bases and J shed 1 base, with 11 bases lying between them. Germline V gives CDR1 SGHRS, CDR2 YFSETQ. Profiling relied on immunoSEQ multiplex PCR, and the TCRdb table lists in-frame clones only, not all of them. The repertoire holds around 430,000 clones, with around nine tenths as singletons. This clonotype was sampled from a woman aged 50 to 65 who had recovered from COVID-19. The sequencing sample was made of PBMCs or T cells enriched from blood (not recorded which). V and J are TRBV5-1 and TRBJ1-5; D is unclear. This CDR3 reads CASSSGLTSNQPQHF. CDR3 DNA sequence: TGCGCCAGCAGCTCCGGGTTGACCAGCAATCAGCCCCAGCATTTT.